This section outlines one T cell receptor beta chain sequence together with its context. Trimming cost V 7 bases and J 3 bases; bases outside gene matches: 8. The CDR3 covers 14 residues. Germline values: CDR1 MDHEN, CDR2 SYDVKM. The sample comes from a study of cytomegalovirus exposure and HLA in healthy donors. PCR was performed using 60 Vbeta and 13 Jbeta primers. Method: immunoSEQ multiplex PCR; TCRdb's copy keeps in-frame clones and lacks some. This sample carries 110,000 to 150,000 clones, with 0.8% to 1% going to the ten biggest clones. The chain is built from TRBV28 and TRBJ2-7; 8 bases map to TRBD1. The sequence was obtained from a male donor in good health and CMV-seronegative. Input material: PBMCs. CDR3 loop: CASKGQVVLYEQYF. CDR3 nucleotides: TGTGCCAGCAAGGGACAGGTCGTACTCTACGAGCAGTACTTC.